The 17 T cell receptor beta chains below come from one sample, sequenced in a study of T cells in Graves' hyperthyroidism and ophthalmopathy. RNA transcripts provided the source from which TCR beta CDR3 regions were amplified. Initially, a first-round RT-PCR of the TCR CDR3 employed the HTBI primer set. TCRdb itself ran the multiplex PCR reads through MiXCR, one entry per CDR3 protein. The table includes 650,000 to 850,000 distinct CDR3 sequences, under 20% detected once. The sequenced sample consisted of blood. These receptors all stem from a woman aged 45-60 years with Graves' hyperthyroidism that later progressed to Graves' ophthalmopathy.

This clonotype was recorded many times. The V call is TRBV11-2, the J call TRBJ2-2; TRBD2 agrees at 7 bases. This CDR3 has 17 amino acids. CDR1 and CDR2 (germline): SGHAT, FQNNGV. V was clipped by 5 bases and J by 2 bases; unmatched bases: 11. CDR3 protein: CASSRRLTGGNTGELFF. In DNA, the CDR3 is TGTGCCAGCAGCCGGAGATTAACGGGGGGTAACACCGGGGAGCTGTTTTTT.

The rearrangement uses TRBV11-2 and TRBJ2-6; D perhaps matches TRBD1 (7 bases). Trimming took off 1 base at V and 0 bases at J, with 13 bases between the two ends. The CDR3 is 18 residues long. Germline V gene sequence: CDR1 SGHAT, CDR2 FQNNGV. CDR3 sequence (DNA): TGTGCCAGCAGCTTAGGGCGGGACAGCCGCTCTGGGGCCAACGTCCTGACTTTC. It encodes CASSLGRDSRSGANVLTF.

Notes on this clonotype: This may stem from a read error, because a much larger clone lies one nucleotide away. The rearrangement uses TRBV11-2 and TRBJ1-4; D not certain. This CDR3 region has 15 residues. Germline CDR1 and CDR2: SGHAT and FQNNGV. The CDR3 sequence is CANSLSNSINEKLFF. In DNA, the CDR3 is TGTGCCAACAGCTTATCAAACAGCATTAATGAAAAACTGTTTTTT.

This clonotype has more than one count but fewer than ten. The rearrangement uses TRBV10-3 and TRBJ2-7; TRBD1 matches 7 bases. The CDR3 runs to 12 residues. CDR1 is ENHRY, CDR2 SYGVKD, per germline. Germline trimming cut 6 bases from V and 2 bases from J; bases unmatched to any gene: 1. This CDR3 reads CAIRDRTYEQYF. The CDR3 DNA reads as TGTGCCATCAGGGACAGGACCTACGAGCAGTACTTC.

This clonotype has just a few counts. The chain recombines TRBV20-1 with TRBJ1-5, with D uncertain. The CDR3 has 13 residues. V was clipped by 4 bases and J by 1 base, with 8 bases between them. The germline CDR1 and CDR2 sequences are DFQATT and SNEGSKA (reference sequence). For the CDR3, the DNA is TGCAGTGCTAAATCCCCGAGCAATCAGCCCCAGCATTTT. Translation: CSAKSPSNQPQHF.

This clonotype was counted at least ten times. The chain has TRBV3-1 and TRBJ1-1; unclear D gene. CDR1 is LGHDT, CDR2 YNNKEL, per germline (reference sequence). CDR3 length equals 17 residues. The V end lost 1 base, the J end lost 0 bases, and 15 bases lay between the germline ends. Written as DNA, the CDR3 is TGTGCCAGCAGCCAAGGGCAGCCTGGGGTCCTGAACACTGAAGCTTTCTTT. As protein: CASSQGQPGVLNTEAFF.

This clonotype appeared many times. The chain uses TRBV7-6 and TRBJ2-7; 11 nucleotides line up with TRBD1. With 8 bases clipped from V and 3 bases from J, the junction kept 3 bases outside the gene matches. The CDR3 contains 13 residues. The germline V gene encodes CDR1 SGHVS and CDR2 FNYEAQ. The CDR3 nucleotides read TGTGCCAGCCGGGGGACAGGGGGCTACGAGCAGTACTTC. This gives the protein CASRGTGGYEQYF. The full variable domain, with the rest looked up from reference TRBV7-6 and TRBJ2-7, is GAGVSQSPRYKVTKRGQDVALRCDPISGHVSLYWYRQALGQGPEFLTYFNYEAQQDKSGLPNDRFSAERPEGSISTLTIQRTEQRDSAMYRCASRGTGGYEQYFGPGTRLTVT.

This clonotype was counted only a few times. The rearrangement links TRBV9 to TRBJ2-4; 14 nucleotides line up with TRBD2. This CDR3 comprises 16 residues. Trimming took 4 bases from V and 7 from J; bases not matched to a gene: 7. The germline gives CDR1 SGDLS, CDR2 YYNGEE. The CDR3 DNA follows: TGTGCCAGCAGCCCGCGGACTAGCGGGGGGTGGAACATTCAGTACTTC. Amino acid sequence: CASSPRTSGGWNIQYF.

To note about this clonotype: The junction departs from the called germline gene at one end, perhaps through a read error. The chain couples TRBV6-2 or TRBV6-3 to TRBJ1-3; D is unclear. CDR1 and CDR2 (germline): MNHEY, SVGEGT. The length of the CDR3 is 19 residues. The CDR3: CASSYSTDLEAEPGNTTYF. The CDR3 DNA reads TGTGCCAGCAGTTACTCGACCGATTTAGAAGCGGAACCTGGAAACACCACATATTTT.

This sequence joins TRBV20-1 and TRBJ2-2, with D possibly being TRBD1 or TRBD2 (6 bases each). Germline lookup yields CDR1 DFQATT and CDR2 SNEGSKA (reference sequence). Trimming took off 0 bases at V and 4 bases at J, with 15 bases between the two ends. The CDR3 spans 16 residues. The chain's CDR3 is CSARDQRGASTGELFF. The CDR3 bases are TGCAGTGCTAGAGATCAGAGGGGGGCAAGCACCGGGGAGCTGTTTTTT.

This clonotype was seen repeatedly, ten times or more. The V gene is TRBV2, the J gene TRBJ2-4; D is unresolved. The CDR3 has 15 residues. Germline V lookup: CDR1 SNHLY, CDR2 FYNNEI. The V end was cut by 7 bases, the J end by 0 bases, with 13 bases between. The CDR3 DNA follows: TGTGCCAGCATGGAGTCTACAATAGCCAAAAACATTCAGTACTTC. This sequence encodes CASMESTIAKNIQYF.

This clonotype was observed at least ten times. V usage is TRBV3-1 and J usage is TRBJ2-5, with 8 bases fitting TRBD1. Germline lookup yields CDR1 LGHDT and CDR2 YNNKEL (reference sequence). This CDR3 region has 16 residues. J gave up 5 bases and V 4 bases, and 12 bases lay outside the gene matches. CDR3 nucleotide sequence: TGTGCCAGCAGCCCGAACCCGAGGACAGGGACGGAGACCCAGTACTTC. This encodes CASSPNPRTGTETQYF.

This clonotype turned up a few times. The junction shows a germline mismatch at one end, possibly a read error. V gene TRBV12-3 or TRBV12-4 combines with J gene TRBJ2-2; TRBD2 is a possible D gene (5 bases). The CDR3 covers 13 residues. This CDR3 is CASSPGVTGEPFF. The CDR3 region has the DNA TGTGCCAGCAGTCCGGGCGTTACCGGGGAGCCGTTTTTT.

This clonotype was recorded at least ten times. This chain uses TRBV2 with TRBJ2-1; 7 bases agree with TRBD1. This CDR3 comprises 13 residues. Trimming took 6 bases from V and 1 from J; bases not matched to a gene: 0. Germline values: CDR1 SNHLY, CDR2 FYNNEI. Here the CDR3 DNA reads TGTGCCAGCAGGGACAGGTCCTACAATGAGCAGTTCTTC. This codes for CASRDRSYNEQFF.

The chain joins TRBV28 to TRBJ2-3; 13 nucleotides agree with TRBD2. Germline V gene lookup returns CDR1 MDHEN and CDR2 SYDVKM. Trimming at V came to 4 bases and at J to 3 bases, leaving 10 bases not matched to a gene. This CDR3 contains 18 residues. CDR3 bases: TGTGCCAGCAGTTACTGGACTAGCGGGAGTAAGGGGACAGATACGCAGTATTTT. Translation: CASSYWTSGSKGTDTQYF.

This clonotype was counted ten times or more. The DNA for the CDR3 is TGTGCCAGCAGGCCCCCGGCAGAGGCTAATGAAAAACTGTTTTTT. It yields the protein CASRPPAEANEKLFF. The chain carries TRBV6-1 and TRBJ1-4; D is uncertain. This CDR3 is built from 15 residues. Germline V gives CDR1 MNHNS, CDR2 SASEGT. Trimming removed 6 bases from V and 3 bases from J, with 14 bases in between.

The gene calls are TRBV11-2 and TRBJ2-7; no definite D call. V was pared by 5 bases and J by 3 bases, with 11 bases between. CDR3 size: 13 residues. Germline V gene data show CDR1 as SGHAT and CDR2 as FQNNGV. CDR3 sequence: CASSTDGFYEQYF. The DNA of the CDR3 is TGTGCCAGCAGCACGGACGGCTTCTACGAGCAGTACTTC.